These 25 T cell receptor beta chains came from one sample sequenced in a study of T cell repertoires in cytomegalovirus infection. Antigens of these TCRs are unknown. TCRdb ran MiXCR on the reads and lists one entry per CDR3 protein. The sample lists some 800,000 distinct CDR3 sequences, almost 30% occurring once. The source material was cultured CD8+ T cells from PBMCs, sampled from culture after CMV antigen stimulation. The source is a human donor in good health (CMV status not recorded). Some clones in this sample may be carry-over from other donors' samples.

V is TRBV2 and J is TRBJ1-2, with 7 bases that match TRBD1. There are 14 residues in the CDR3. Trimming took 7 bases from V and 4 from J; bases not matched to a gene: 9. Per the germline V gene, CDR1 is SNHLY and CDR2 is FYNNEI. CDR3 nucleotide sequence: TGTGCCAGCAACCGACAGGGTAGGGCCTATGGCTACACCTTC. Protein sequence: CASNRQGRAYGYTF.

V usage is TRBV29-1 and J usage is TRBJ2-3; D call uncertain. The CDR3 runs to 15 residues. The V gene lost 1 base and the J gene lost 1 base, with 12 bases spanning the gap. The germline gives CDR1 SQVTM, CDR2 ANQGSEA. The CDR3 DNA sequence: TGCAGCGTTGAAGGTGGGAATAGAGGCACAGATACGCAGTATTTT. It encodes CSVEGGNRGTDTQYF.

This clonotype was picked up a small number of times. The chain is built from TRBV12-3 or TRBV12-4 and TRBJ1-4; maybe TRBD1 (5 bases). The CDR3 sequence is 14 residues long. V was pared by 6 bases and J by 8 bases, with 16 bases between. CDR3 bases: TGTGCCAGCAGCCTGGGACCATATCCCGAAAAACTGTTTTTT. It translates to CASSLGPYPEKLFF.

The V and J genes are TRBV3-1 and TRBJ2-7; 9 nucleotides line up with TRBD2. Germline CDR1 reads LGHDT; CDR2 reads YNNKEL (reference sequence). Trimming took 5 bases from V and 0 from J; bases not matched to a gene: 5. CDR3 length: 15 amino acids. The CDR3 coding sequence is TGTGCCAGCAGCGAGTTTAGCGGGGGCTCCTACGAGCAGTACTTC. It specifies CASSEFSGGSYEQYF.

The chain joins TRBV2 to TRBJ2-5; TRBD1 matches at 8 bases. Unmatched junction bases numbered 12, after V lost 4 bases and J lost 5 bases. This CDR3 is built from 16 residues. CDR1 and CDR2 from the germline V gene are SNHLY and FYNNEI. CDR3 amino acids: CASSGWSQGAEETQYF. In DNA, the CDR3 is TGTGCCAGCAGTGGGTGGAGCCAGGGGGCTGAGGAGACCCAGTACTTC.

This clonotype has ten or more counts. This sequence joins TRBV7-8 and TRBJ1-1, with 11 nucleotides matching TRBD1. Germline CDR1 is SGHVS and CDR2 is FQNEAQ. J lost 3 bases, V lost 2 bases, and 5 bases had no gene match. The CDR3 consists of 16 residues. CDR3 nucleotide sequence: TGTGCCAGCAGCTTAACCGAGGGACAGGGGGACACTGAAGCTTTCTTT. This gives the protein CASSLTEGQGDTEAFF.

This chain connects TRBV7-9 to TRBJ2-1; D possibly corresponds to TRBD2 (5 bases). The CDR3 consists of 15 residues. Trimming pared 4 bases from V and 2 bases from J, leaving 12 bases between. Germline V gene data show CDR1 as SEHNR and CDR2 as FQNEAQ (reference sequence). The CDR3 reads CASSSGDRTYNEQFF. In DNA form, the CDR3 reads TGTGCCAGCAGCTCCGGGGATAGGACCTACAATGAGCAGTTCTTC.

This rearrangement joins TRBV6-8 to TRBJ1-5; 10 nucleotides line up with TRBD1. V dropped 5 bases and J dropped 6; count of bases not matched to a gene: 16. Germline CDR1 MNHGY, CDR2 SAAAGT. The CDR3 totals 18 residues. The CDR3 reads CASSNEGQGPPWGQPQHF. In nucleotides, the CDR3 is TGTGCCAGCAGTAATGAGGGACAGGGGCCGCCTTGGGGTCAGCCCCAGCATTTT.

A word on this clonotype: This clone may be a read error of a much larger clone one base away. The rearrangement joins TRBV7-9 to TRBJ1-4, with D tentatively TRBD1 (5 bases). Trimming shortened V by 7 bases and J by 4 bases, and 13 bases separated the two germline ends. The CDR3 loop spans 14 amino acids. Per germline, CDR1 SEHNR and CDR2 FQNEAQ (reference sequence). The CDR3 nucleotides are TGTGCCAGCACCCCGAGGGGCTTTAATGAAAAACTGTTTTTT. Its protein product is CASTPRGFNEKLFF.

The CDR3 coding sequence is TGTGCCAGCAGCTTAGATTCACTAGGGGACTACAGGGGCTACACCTTC. Translating gives CASSLDSLGDYRGYTF. The V gene is TRBV7-9, the J gene TRBJ1-2; possibly TRBD1 for D (5 bases). The V and J ends lost 1 base and 8 bases respectively, with 20 bases between them. The CDR3 consists of 16 residues. Germline V gene sequence: CDR1 SEHNR, CDR2 FQNEAQ (reference sequence). The entire variable domain, with the rest obtained from reference TRBV7-9 and TRBJ1-2, is as follows: DTGVSQNPRHKITKRGQNVTFRCDPISEHNRLYWYRQTLGQGPEFLTYFQNEAQLEKSRLLSDRFSAERPKGSFSTLEIQRTEQGDSAMYLCASSLDSLGDYRGYTFGSGTRLTVV.

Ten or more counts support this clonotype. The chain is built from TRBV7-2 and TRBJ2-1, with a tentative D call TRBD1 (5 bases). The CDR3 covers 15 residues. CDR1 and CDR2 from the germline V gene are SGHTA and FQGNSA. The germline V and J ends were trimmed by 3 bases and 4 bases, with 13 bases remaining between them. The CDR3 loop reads CASSLTENSYNEQFF. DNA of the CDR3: TGTGCCAGCAGCTTGACAGAAAACAGTTACAATGAGCAGTTCTTC.

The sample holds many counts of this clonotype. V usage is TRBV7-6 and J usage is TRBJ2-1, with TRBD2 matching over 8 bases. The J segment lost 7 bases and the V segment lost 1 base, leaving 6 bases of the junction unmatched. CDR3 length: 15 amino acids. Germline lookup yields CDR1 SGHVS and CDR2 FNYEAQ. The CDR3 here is CASSLGAGAGNEQFF. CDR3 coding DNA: TGTGCCAGCAGCTTAGGAGCGGGGGCGGGAAATGAGCAGTTCTTC.

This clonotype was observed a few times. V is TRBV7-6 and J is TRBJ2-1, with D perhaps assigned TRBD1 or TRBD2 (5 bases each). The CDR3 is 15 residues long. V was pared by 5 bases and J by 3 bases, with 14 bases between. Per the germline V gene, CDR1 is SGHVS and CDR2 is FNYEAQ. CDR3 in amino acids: CASSPLGPLYNEQFF. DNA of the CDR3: TGTGCCAGCAGCCCCCTGGGACCCCTCTACAATGAGCAGTTCTTC.

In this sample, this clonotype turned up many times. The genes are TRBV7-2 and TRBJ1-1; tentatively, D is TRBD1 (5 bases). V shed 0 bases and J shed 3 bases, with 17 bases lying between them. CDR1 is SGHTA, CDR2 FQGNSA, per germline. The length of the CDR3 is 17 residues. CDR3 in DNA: TGTGCCAGCAGCTTAGCAGGGTATGGCAGGGCCTACACTGAAGCTTTCTTT. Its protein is CASSLAGYGRAYTEAFF.

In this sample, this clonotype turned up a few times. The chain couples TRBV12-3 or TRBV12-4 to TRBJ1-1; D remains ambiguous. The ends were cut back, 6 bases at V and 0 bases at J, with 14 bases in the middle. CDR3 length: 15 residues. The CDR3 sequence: CASSRSSVLNTEAFF. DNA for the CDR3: TGTGCCAGCAGCCGCTCTTCCGTTTTGAACACTGAAGCTTTCTTT.

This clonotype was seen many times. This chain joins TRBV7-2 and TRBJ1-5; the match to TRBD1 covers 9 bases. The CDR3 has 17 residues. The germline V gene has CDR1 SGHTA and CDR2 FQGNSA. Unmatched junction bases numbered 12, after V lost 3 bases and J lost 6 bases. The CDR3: CASSFTVYGQGSQPQHF. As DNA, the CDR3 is TGTGCCAGCAGCTTTACGGTCTATGGACAGGGGAGTCAGCCCCAGCATTTT.

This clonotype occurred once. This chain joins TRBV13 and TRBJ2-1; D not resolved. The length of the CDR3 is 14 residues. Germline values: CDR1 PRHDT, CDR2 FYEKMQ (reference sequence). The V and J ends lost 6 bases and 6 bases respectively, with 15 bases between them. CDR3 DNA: TGTGCCAGCAGTCAAACTCCATCCCCCAATGAGCAGTTCTTC. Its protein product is CASSQTPSPNEQFF. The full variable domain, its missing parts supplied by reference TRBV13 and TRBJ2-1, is AAGVIQSPRHLIKEKRETATLKCYPIPRHDTVYWYQQGPGQDPQFLISFYEKMQSDKGSIPDRFSAQQFSDYHSELNMSSLELGDSALYFCASSQTPSPNEQFFGPGTRLTVL.

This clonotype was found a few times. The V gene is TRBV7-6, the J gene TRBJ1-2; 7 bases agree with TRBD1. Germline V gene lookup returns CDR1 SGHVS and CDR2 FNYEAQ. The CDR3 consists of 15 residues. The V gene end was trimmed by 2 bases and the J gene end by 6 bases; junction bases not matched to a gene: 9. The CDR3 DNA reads TGTGCCAGCAGCTTAAGCGTAGGGGGCGCGGATGGCTACACCTTC. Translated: CASSLSVGGADGYTF.

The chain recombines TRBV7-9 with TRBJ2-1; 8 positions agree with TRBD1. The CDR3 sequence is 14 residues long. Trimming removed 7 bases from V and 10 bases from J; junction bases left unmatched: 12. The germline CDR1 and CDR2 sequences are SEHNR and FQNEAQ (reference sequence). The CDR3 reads CASTKTGANPEQFF. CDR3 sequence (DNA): TGTGCCAGCACCAAGACAGGGGCCAACCCAGAGCAGTTCTTC.

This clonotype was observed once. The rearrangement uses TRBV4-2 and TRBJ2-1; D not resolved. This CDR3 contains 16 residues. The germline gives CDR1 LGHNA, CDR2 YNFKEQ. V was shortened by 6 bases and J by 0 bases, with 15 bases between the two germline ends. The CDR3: CASSLPPSDSYNEQFF. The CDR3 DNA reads TGTGCCAGCAGTCTCCCCCCCTCCGACTCCTACAATGAGCAGTTCTTC.

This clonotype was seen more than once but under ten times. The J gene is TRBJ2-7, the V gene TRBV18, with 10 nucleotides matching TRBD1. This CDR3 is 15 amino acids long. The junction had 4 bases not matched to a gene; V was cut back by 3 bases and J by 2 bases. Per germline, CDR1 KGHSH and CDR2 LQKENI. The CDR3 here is CASSPTGGVTYEQYF. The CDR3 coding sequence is TGTGCCAGCTCACCGACAGGGGGCGTCACCTACGAGCAGTACTTC. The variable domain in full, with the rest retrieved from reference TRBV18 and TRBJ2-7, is NAGVMQNPRHLVRRRGQEARLRCSPMKGHSHVYWYRQLPEEGLKFMVYLQKENIIDESGMPKERFSAEFPKEGPSILRIQQVVRGDSAAYFCASSPTGGVTYEQYFGPGTRLTVT.

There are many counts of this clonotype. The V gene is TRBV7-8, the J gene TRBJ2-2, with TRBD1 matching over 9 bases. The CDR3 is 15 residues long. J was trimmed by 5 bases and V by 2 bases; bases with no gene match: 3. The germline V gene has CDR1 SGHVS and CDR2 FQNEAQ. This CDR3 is CASSLLGQGTGELFF. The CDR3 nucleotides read TGTGCCAGCAGCTTATTAGGACAGGGGACCGGGGAGCTGTTTTTT.

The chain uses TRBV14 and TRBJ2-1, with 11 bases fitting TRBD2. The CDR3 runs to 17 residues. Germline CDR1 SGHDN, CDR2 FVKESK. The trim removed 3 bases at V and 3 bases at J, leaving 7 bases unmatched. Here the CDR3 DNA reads TGTGCCAGCAGCCATCCCTCTAGCGGGGGGATCTACAATGAGCAGTTCTTC. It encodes CASSHPSSGGIYNEQFF.

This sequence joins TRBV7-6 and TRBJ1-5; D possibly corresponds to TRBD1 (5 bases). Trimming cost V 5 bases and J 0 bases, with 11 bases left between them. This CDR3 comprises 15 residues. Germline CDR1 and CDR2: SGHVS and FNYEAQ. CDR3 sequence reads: CASSNAGTSNQPQHF. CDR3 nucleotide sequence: TGTGCCAGCAGCAACGCCGGGACTAGCAATCAGCCCCAGCATTTT.

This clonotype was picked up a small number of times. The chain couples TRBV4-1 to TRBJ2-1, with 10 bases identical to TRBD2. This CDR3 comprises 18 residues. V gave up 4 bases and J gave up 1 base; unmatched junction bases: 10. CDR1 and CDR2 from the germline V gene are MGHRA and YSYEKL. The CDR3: CASSLIISTSGSYNEQFF. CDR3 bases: TGCGCCAGCAGCCTCATTATATCGACTAGCGGGTCCTACAATGAGCAGTTCTTC.